The rows below give T cell receptor beta chains drawn from one sample of a study of OX40 agonist ivuxolimab in advanced cancers. The repertoire was sequenced with immunoSEQ multiplex PCR; TCRdb's copy has only in-frame clones and lacks some. Among roughly 48,000 clones listed, around 84% were seen once. Sequences were derived from CD4+ or CD8+ T cells sorted from blood, sampled in a trial of the OX40 agonist ivuxolimab. The receptors derive from an adult with an advanced solid tumor such as melanoma, head and neck, liver or kidney cancer. Each CDR3 is given with its conserved first and last residue. The D gene is left open where the match is weak. Size values are once, few and many counts, or a class for expanded clones, and some rows have none.

v_call,clone_size,d_call,j_call,cdr3_nt,cdr3_aa
TRBV18,once,NA,TRBJ1-1,TGTGCCAGCTCTCCCGACAGGATGAACACTGAAGCTTTCTTT,CASSPDRMNTEAFF
TRBV18,NA,TRBD1,TRBJ2-3,TGTGCCAGCGCAAACCGGGACAGGGGAACAGATACGCAGTATTTT,CASANRDRGTDTQYF
TRBV18,NA,NA,TRBJ2-2,TGTGCCAGCTCACCTGAAGGCACCGGGGAGCTGTTTTTT,CASSPEGTGELFF
TRBV5-1,NA,TRBD1,TRBJ2-1,TGCGCCAGCAGTCGGACGACAGGGACCAATGAGCAGTTCTTC,CASSRTTGTNEQFF
TRBV18,NA,TRBD1,TRBJ1-6,TGTGCCAGCTCCTCCCAAGGACAGGGGAGTTCACCCCTCCACTTT,CASSSQGQGSSPLHF
TRBV18,NA,NA,TRBJ2-1,TGTGCCAGCTCACGCTTGGCGCGGAATGAGCAGTTCTTC,CASSRLARNEQFF
TRBV7-2,NA,NA,TRBJ2-7,TGTGCCAGCAGCTTAGGGGACATTACCTACGAGCAGTACTTC,CASSLGDITYEQYF
TRBV19,NA,TRBD1,TRBJ1-1,TGTGCCAGTGCCCGCCGCAGGGGGCTAACTGAAGCTTTCTTT,CASARRRGLTEAFF
TRBV6-5,NA,TRBD1,TRBJ2-3,TGTGCCAGCAGGGTCGGGACAGGTATGGGAGATACGCAGTATTTT,CASRVGTGMGDTQYF
TRBV29-1,NA,NA,TRBJ2-3,TGCAGCGTTGAAAGATGGCGTGACGCGCAGTATTTT,CSVERWRDAQYF
TRBV6-5,NA,NA,TRBJ1-2,TGTGCCAGCAGGGACAGCCTGACCTATGGCTACACCTTC,CASRDSLTYGYTF
TRBV19,NA,TRBD2,TRBJ2-1,TGTGCCAGTAGTACACGGACTAGCGGGAGTCCTAATGAGCAGTTCTTC,CASSTRTSGSPNEQFF
TRBV4-3,NA,TRBD2,TRBJ2-1,TGCGCCAGCAGCCAAGGGACTAGCGGGGTGGATGAGCAGTTCTTC,CASSQGTSGVDEQFF
TRBV15,NA,NA,TRBJ2-7,TGTGCCACCAGCAGAGCCGGACTACACTACGAGCAGTACTTC,CATSRAGLHYEQYF
TRBV29-1,NA,TRBD1,TRBJ2-3,TGCAGCGTTGAGATGGACAGGGTTGGCACAGATACGCAGTATTTT,CSVEMDRVGTDTQYF
TRBV5-5,once,NA,TRBJ2-3,TGTGCCAGCAGCTCCGGGATCACCCCAGATACGCAGTATTTT,CASSSGITPDTQYF
TRBV2,NA,NA,TRBJ2-3,TGTGCCAGCAGTCCGGGTCCCTCAGTGGATACGCAGTATTTT,CASSPGPSVDTQYF
TRBV19,NA,NA,TRBJ1-6,TGTGCCAGTAGTCTGAAGGAGGGGGGCAATTCACCCCTCCACTTT,CASSLKEGGNSPLHF
TRBV6-6,NA,NA,TRBJ2-5,TGTGCCAGCAGTCCCCAAGAGACCCAGTACTTC,CASSPQETQYF
TRBV19,NA,NA,TRBJ1-3,TGTGCCAGTACCATGGACAACGGTGGAGGAAACACCATATATTTT,CASTMDNGGGNTIYF
TRBV10-3,NA,NA,TRBJ2-1,TGTGCCATCAGTGAGTCGGGGAGCTCCTACAATGAGCAGTTCTTC,CAISESGSSYNEQFF
TRBV18,NA,TRBD1,TRBJ2-5,TGTGCCAGCTCACCACCTGCTGGGACAGGGCGAGAGACCCAGTACTTC,CASSPPAGTGRETQYF
TRBV14,NA,TRBD2,TRBJ2-7,TGTGCCAGCAGCCAAAGCCCCTTGTGGGCGGGAGCCTACGAGCAGTACTTC,CASSQSPLWAGAYEQYF
TRBV5-6,NA,NA,TRBJ1-2,TGTGCCAGCAGCTTGGGCAGGGGTAACTATGGCTACACCTTC,CASSLGRGNYGYTF
TRBV11-2,NA,TRBD1,TRBJ2-5,TGTGCCAGCAGCTTAGATCTAGGGACAGGGTTGCAAGAGACCCAGTACTTC,CASSLDLGTGLQETQYF
TRBV2,few,NA,TRBJ2-1,TGTGCCAGCAAAGCACAGGGAAGTTTAGGAGCATACAATGAGCAGTTCTTC,CASKAQGSLGAYNEQFF
TRBV11-3,few,TRBD2,TRBJ2-1,TGTGCCAGCAGCTTAGGGACCGGGACTAGCGGGAGTGGATATGAGCAGTTCTTC,CASSLGTGTSGSGYEQFF
TRBV5-1,few,TRBD2,TRBJ2-3,TGCGCCAGCAGCTACCCTAGCGGGGGGCAGGCAGATACGCAGTATTTT,CASSYPSGGQADTQYF
TRBV19,NA,TRBD1,TRBJ1-1,TGTGCCAGTAGGAACCCGGGACAGGGTAACACTGAAGCTTTCTTT,CASRNPGQGNTEAFF
TRBV4-3,NA,TRBD2,TRBJ2-7,TGCGCCAGCAGCCAAGATCGCGGGGGGGCATGGGAGCAGTACTTC,CASSQDRGGAWEQYF